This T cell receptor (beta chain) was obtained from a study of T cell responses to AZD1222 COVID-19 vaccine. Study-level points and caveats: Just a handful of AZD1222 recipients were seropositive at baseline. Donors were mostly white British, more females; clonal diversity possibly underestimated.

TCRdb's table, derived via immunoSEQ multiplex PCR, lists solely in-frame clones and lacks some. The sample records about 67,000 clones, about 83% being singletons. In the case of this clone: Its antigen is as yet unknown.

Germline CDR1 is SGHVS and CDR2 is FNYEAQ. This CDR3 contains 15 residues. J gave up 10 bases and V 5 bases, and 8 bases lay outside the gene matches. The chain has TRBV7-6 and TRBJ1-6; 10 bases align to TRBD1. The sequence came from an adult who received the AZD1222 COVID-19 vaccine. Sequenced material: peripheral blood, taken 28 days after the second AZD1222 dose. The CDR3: CASSPDGTGVSPLHF. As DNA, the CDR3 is TGTGCCAGCAGCCCTGACGGGACAGGGGTCTCACCCCTCCACTTT.